Shown below are 14 T cell receptor beta chains from a single sample sequenced in a study of Tregs in tolerant kidney transplant recipients (dated by TCRdb to about 2019). Library creation used the immunoSEQ multiplex PCR assay. The source is immuneACCESS, and TCRdb retained only in-frame sequences with V and J called. Part of the clones is not carried over; for the studies checked, unresolved V genes explain less than half of this, and the remainder is unexplained. The table for this sample lists some 70,000 clones; roughly 92% of them were counted only once. The biggest ten clones account for 11% of the sample. Interpreted using the paper, the time point label stands for: blood sample drawn before combined kidney and bone marrow transplant. This sample comprised CD8+ T cells from blood, obtained before the transplant. The origin of the receptors is a human donor who received a combined kidney and bone marrow transplant.

V is TRBV13 and J is TRBJ2-7, with D perhaps TRBD1 (5 bases). The CDR3 runs to 13 residues. Germline V gene data show CDR1 as PRHDT and CDR2 as FYEKMQ (reference sequence). The V end was cut by 1 base, the J end by 5 bases, with 9 bases between. The DNA of the CDR3 is TGTGCCAGCAGCTTAGCAGGGTTCGACGAGCAGTACTTC. The encoded protein is CASSLAGFDEQYF.

CDR3 loop: CASSSGSVELFF. As DNA, the CDR3 is TGTGCCAGTAGTAGCGGAAGTGTGGAGCTGTTTTTT. This sequence joins TRBV19 and TRBJ2-2; D gene ambiguous. The CDR3 loop spans 12 amino acids. Looked up from germline, CDR1 is LNHDA and CDR2 is SQIVND (reference sequence). V dropped 4 bases and J dropped 10 bases, with 10 bases sitting between them.

The V and J genes are TRBV2 and TRBJ1-5, with 7 bases fitting TRBD1. V lost 3 bases to trimming and J lost 0 bases; unmatched junction nucleotides: 11. Germline V CDR1 and CDR2: SNHLY, FYNNEI. There are 18 residues in the CDR3. As DNA, the CDR3 is TGTGCCAGCAGTGAGTACTTTCTCGGACAGGATAGCAATCAGCCCCAGCATTTT. Translation gives CASSEYFLGQDSNQPQHF.

The chain carries TRBV29-1 and TRBJ2-7; D gene uncertain. CDR1 is SQVTM and CDR2 is ANQGSEA in the germline V gene. V lost 4 bases, J lost 3 bases, and 10 bases lay in between. The CDR3 sequence is 12 residues long. As DNA, the CDR3 is TGCAGCGTTGTATCCACGGTCTACGAGCAGTACTTC. It encodes CSVVSTVYEQYF.

The J gene is TRBJ1-1, the V gene TRBV7-9; tentatively, D is TRBD1 (5 bases). Germline V gene lookup returns CDR1 SEHNR and CDR2 FQNEAQ (reference sequence). V was shortened by 0 bases and J by 5 bases, with 13 bases between the two germline ends. The CDR3 is made up of 15 amino acids. Here the CDR3 reads CASSLAIGGRTEAFF. CDR3 bases: TGTGCCAGCAGCTTAGCGATCGGGGGGAGGACTGAAGCTTTCTTT.

V and J are TRBV7-9 and TRBJ1-1; 7 positions agree with TRBD1. CDR1 SEHNR and CDR2 FQNEAQ come from the germline V gene (reference sequence). This CDR3 has 15 amino acids. Trimming removed 4 bases from V and 1 base from J; junction bases left unmatched: 6. The CDR3 protein is CASSSRTGKNTEAFF. For the CDR3, the DNA is TGTGCCAGCAGCTCACGGACAGGAAAGAACACTGAAGCTTTCTTT.

The genes are TRBV14 and TRBJ2-7, with 9 bases matching TRBD2. Germline V gives CDR1 SGHDN, CDR2 FVKESK. The CDR3 is 17 amino acids. V lost 0 bases to trimming and J lost 2 bases; unmatched junction nucleotides: 8. The CDR3 DNA sequence: TGTGCCAGCAGCCAAGATCCATGGCGGGAGGGCCCCTACGAGCAGTACTTC. Translating it yields CASSQDPWREGPYEQYF.

The chain recombines TRBV28 with TRBJ1-2; no reliable D call. Germline V CDR1 and CDR2: MDHEN, SYDVKM. With 6 bases removed from V and 4 bases from J, the gap between germline ends came to 21 bases. This CDR3 is built from 16 residues. The CDR3, as DNA: TGTGCCAGCAGGGACCCCACGGAGGAAGTAGGCTATGGCTACACCTTC. Translating gives CASRDPTEEVGYGYTF.

Comment on this clone: An end of the junction does not agree with germline; a read error may underlie this. This chain links TRBV9 with TRBJ1-1; TRBD1 aligns across 7 bases. CDR3 length: 14 residues. CDR1 SGDLS and CDR2 YYNGEE come from the germline V gene. In nucleotides, the CDR3 is TGTGCCAGCAGTGTAGGGGGCACTAACACTGAAGCTTTCTTT. The encoded protein is CASSVGGTNTEAFF.

The chain joins TRBV4-3 to TRBJ2-7, with TRBD2 matching 7 bases. Looked up from germline, CDR1 is LGHNA and CDR2 is YSLEER. After removal of 0 bases from V and 3 bases from J, the junction contained 5 bases not matched to a gene. CDR3 length: 15 residues. CDR3 residues: CASSQETGGYYEQYF. CDR3 sequence (DNA): TGCGCCAGCAGCCAAGAAACGGGAGGATACTACGAGCAGTACTTC.

V is TRBV6-1 and J is TRBJ2-5; D might be TRBD2 (5 bases). The CDR3 runs 14 residues. Per germline, CDR1 MNHNS and CDR2 SASEGT. V lost 2 bases and J 5 bases, leaving 12 bases between the germline ends. CDR3 sequence (DNA): TGTGCCAGCAGTGAATGGTTCGGGGAGGAGACCCAGTACTTC. Encoded protein: CASSEWFGEETQYF.

The rearrangement uses TRBV29-1 and TRBJ2-3, with 7 bases aligning to TRBD1. Unmatched junction bases numbered 5, after V lost 5 bases and J lost 0 bases. Germline CDR1 SQVTM, CDR2 ANQGSEA. The CDR3 has 14 amino acids. The CDR3 nucleotides read TGCAGCGTTCGGGGACAGTTTAGCACAGATACGCAGTATTTT. It specifies CSVRGQFSTDTQYF.

This clone has only a few counts. Within the sample, other DNA sequences also encode this same CDR3. DNA for the CDR3: TGTGCCAGCAGCTTGGGGGGTGAAAAACTGTTTTTT. Translated, it gives CASSLGGEKLFF. The chain links TRBV11-2 to TRBJ1-4; TRBD1 is a possible D gene (5 bases). The CDR3 is 12 amino acids. Germline V gene sequence: CDR1 SGHAT, CDR2 FQNNGV. The V end was cut by 3 bases, the J end by 7 bases, with 6 bases between.

This chain joins TRBV5-6 and TRBJ1-2; 8 bases map to TRBD1. Per germline, CDR1 SGHDT and CDR2 YYEEEE. The CDR3 has 15 amino acids. The trim removed 0 bases at V and 2 bases at J, leaving 3 bases unmatched. As DNA, the CDR3 is TGTGCCAGCAGCTTGGGACAGGGGTTGAACTATGGCTACACCTTC. Protein product: CASSLGQGLNYGYTF.